What follows are 22 T cell receptor beta chains derived from one specimen sequenced in a study of control samples from healthy donors and cancer patients. TCRdb's copy holds only in-frame clones and misses some; the assay was immunoSEQ multiplex PCR. The data show roughly 140,000 clones, around 90% seen once. The sequenced material came from blood. The source of these receptors is a man aged 25-45 years in good health.

J is TRBJ2-7 and V is TRBV7-8; maybe TRBD1 (6 bases). Germline V gives CDR1 SGHVS, CDR2 FQNEAQ. CDR3 length: 13 amino acids. V lost 6 bases and J lost 0, with 9 bases in between. CDR3 nucleotide sequence: TGTGCCAGCAGTCGAGGGGGCTCCTACGAGCAGTACTTC. Amino acid sequence: CASSRGGSYEQYF.

The rearrangement uses TRBV13 and TRBJ2-1; 15 positions match TRBD2. After removal of 6 bases from V and 6 bases from J, the junction contained 9 bases not matched to a gene. This CDR3 is 17 amino acids long. Germline values: CDR1 PRHDT, CDR2 FYEKMQ (reference sequence). The CDR3 DNA is TGTGCCAGCAGGGCCGGGACTAGCGGGAGGTCTTCCAATGAGCAGTTCTTC. It yields the protein CASRAGTSGRSSNEQFF. Full variable domain (outside the CDR3, taken from reference TRBV13 and TRBJ2-1): AAGVIQSPRHLIKEKRETATLKCYPIPRHDTVYWYQQGPGQDPQFLISFYEKMQSDKGSIPDRFSAQQFSDYHSELNMSSLELGDSALYFCASRAGTSGRSSNEQFFGPGTRLTVL.

J is TRBJ1-5 and V is TRBV3-1 (or the pseudogene TRBV3-2); D ambiguous. V shed 1 base and J shed 0 bases, with 10 bases lying between them. The CDR3 has 16 residues. Germline V CDR1 and CDR2: LGHDT, YNNKEL (reference sequence). CDR3 sequence (DNA): TGTGCCAGCAGCCAAGGGCAGACTTATAGCAATCAGCCCCAGCATTTT. It is translated as CASSQGQTYSNQPQHF.

This clone was seen a single time. The chain joins TRBV7-2 to TRBJ2-1; D is ambiguous. The CDR3 totals 15 residues. The germline gives CDR1 SGHTA, CDR2 FQGNSA. Trimming shortened V by 1 base and J by 10 bases, and 17 bases separated the two germline ends. The CDR3, as DNA: TGTGCCAGCAGCTTAGAGCCAGCCGAAGGTTGGGAGCAGTTCTTC. This sequence encodes CASSLEPAEGWEQFF.

This sequence joins TRBV3-1 (or the pseudogene TRBV3-2) and TRBJ2-7; 9 nucleotides match TRBD2. CDR1 and CDR2 (germline): LGHDT, YNNKEL (reference sequence). The CDR3 runs to 15 residues. Unmatched junction bases numbered 6, after V lost 4 bases and J lost 2 bases. The CDR3 spells CASSPTSGETYEQYF. As DNA, the CDR3 is TGTGCCAGCAGCCCGACTAGCGGTGAGACCTACGAGCAGTACTTC.

V gene TRBV7-2 combines with J gene TRBJ2-3; no clear D gene. Germline values: CDR1 SGHTA, CDR2 FQGNSA. The CDR3 sequence is 14 residues long. Trimming pared 2 bases from V and 6 bases from J, leaving 12 bases between. In nucleotides, the CDR3 is TGTGCCAGCAGCTTACATCTTTTAGTGGATACGCAGTATTTT. Translating it yields CASSLHLLVDTQYF.

The chain links TRBV7-8 to TRBJ1-1, with 8 positions matching TRBD1. The germline CDR1 and CDR2 sequences are SGHVS and FQNEAQ. The junction had 9 bases not matched to a gene; V was cut back by 1 base and J by 5 bases. The CDR3 spans 16 residues. CDR3 in DNA: TGTGCCAGCAGCTTAGGGTTATTCAGGGGGCATACTGAAGCTTTCTTT. Amino acid sequence: CASSLGLFRGHTEAFF.

V usage is TRBV11-3 and J usage is TRBJ2-3; D is unclear. The V end was cut by 6 bases, the J end by 4 bases, with 11 bases between. Germline CDR1 SGHNT, CDR2 YENEEA. The CDR3 runs to 13 residues. The CDR3 DNA sequence: TGTGCCAGCAGTTACCTAGAGTCAGATACGCAGTATTTT. Amino acid sequence: CASSYLESDTQYF.

The gene calls are TRBV3-1 (or the pseudogene TRBV3-2) and TRBJ2-5, with a tentative D call TRBD2 (5 bases). Germline CDR1 and CDR2: LGHDT and YNNKEL (reference sequence). The germline V and J ends were trimmed by 3 bases and 0 bases, with 8 bases remaining between them. This CDR3 is 14 amino acids long. CDR3 protein: CASSHRTYQETQYF. Written as DNA, the CDR3 is TGTGCCAGCAGCCATAGGACTTACCAAGAGACCCAGTACTTC.

The chain couples TRBV13 to TRBJ2-7; TRBD2 matches 15 bases. Germline loops: CDR1 PRHDT, CDR2 FYEKMQ (reference sequence). J was trimmed by 7 bases and V by 5 bases; bases with no gene match: 12. The CDR3 spans 17 residues. The CDR3 DNA follows: TGTGCCAGCAGCCACGGACTAGCGGGAGGGCCATTTGGGGAGCAGTACTTC. This translates into CASSHGLAGGPFGEQYF.

The chain links TRBV6-4 to TRBJ2-5, with 7 bases that match TRBD2. The V and J ends lost 11 bases and 7 bases, in that order; junction bases with no gene match: 1. From germline, CDR1 is MRHNA and CDR2 SNTAGT. CDR3 length equals 9 residues. The CDR3 DNA follows: TGTGCCCCGGGGGGGACCCAGTACTTC. Its protein is CAPGGTQYF.

V and J are TRBV6-2 or TRBV6-3 and TRBJ2-7, with D possibly being TRBD1 or TRBD2 (5 bases each). Trimming shortened V by 4 bases and J by 3 bases, and 7 bases separated the two germline ends. Germline lookup yields CDR1 MNHEY and CDR2 SVGEGT. The CDR3 consists of 12 residues. For the CDR3, the DNA is TGTGCCAGCAGTTGGGGGAACTACGAGCAGTACTTC. This encodes CASSWGNYEQYF.

This clone was picked up one time. The V gene is TRBV7-3, the J gene TRBJ2-5, with 7 nucleotides matching TRBD1. Germline V lookup: CDR1 SGHTA, CDR2 FQGTGA. There are 13 residues in the CDR3. Trimming took 5 bases from V and 5 from J; bases not matched to a gene: 5. The chain's CDR3 is CASSGQVRETQYF. The CDR3 DNA is TGTGCCAGCAGCGGACAGGTCAGGGAGACCCAGTACTTC.

This clone was seen once. The chain joins TRBV7-3 to TRBJ2-5; 10 positions match TRBD1. Germline trimming cut 5 bases from V and 5 bases from J; bases unmatched to any gene: 8. In germline, CDR1 is SGHTA, CDR2 FQGTGA. The CDR3 spans 15 residues. CDR3 in amino acids: CASSRGQGEWETQYF. CDR3 bases: TGTGCCAGCAGCCGCGGACAGGGGGAATGGGAGACCCAGTACTTC.

The chain uses TRBV7-2 and TRBJ1-2; TRBD1 is a possible D gene (6 bases). In germline, CDR1 is SGHTA, CDR2 FQGNSA. V lost 2 bases and J 2 bases, leaving 15 bases between the germline ends. There are 16 residues in the CDR3. CDR3 bases: TGTGCCAGCAGCTTACCCCTAGGACAGACAAACTATGGCTACACCTTC. It codes for CASSLPLGQTNYGYTF.

V gene TRBV7-3 combines with J gene TRBJ2-1, with unresolved D. V was trimmed by 5 bases and J by 7 bases, leaving 15 bases between them. CDR3 length: 14 residues. CDR1 and CDR2 (germline): SGHTA, FQGTGA. CDR3 DNA: TGTGCCAGCAGCCCTGGTGGTATGGGGAATGAGCAGTTCTTC. This translates into CASSPGGMGNEQFF.

Here the CDR3 DNA reads TGTGCCAGCAGCTCCCCGGTAGCCCAAGAGACCCAGTACTTC. This encodes CASSSPVAQETQYF. The chain is built from TRBV5-4 and TRBJ2-5; D not resolved. The V gene's germline CDR1 is SGHNT and CDR2 YYREEE (reference sequence). CDR3 length: 14 amino acids. V was shortened by 3 bases and J by 1 base, with 10 bases between the two germline ends. Looking up the rest from reference TRBV5-4 and TRBJ2-5 gives the full variable domain: ETGVTQSPTHLIKTRGQQVTLRCSSQSGHNTVSWYQQALGQGPQFIFQYYREEENGRGNFPPRFSGLQFPNYSSELNVNALELDDSALYLCASSSPVAQETQYFGPGTRLLVL.

The chain joins TRBV11-3 to TRBJ2-1; no clear D. The CDR3 is made up of 12 amino acids. With 5 bases removed from V and 8 bases from J, the gap between germline ends came to 10 bases. CDR1 and CDR2 from the germline V gene are SGHNT and YENEEA. The CDR3 DNA sequence: TGTGCCAGCAGCAAAAACCTGGATGAGCAGTTCTTC. This encodes CASSKNLDEQFF.

V gene TRBV10-3 combines with J gene TRBJ2-5; 9 positions match TRBD2. Germline loops: CDR1 ENHRY, CDR2 SYGVKD. The CDR3 is 13 residues long. With V trimmed by 7 bases and J by 5 bases, 5 bases remained unmatched. The DNA for the CDR3 is TGTGCCATCAATGCGGGGGGGAAGGAGACCCAGTACTTC. This translates into CAINAGGKETQYF.

V gene TRBV5-1 combines with J gene TRBJ1-1; D call uncertain. The V and J ends lost 0 bases and 4 bases respectively, with 7 bases between them. There are 13 residues in the CDR3. Per the germline V gene, CDR1 is SGHRS and CDR2 is YFSETQ. In nucleotides, the CDR3 is TGCGCCAGCAGCTTGGTGAGAGGCACTGAAGCTTTCTTT. It is translated as CASSLVRGTEAFF.

The chain carries TRBV27 and TRBJ1-1, with D perhaps TRBD1 (6 bases). CDR1 is MNHEY and CDR2 is SMNVEV in the germline V gene (reference sequence). This CDR3 region has 16 residues. V was pared by 7 bases and J by 4 bases, with 22 bases between. CDR3 residues: CASTPMRGFYGTEAFF. Here the CDR3 DNA reads TGTGCCAGCACCCCAATGAGGGGGTTTTACGGCACTGAAGCTTTCTTT.

The CDR3 region has the DNA TGTGCCAGTAGCCCCGGACCTTGGGCCGGCTCCCCACCCTACGAGCAGTACTTC. It translates to CASSPGPWAGSPPYEQYF. The chain recombines TRBV19 with TRBJ2-7, with D unresolved. Germline V lookup: CDR1 LNHDA, CDR2 SQIVND (reference sequence). CDR3 length: 18 residues. Trimming took off 6 bases at V and 2 bases at J, with 26 bases between the two ends.